This is a list of T cell receptor beta chains from one sample in a study of cytomegalovirus exposure and HLA in healthy donors. The table came from immunoSEQ multiplex PCR; TCRdb's copy has only in-frame clones and leaves some out. The sample includes about 150,000 clones, 88% of them seen just once. The sequenced sample was PBMCs. These receptors were taken from a woman aged 40 to 55 in good health and CMV-seronegative. CDR3s include the opening cysteine and the closing phenylalanine or tryptophan. The D gene is left open where the match is weak. A clone size is listed for some rows: how often the clone was seen (once, few, many), or a class if it is expanded.

cdr3_length j_call d_call clone_size v_call cdr3_nt cdr3_aa
13 TRBJ2-7 - - TRBV7-3 TGTGCCAGCAGCATCCAGGGGTGGGACGAGCAGTACTTC CASSIQGWDEQYF
11 TRBJ2-2 - once TRBV28 TGTGCCAGCAGTTCCTCTCGGGAGCTGTTTTTT CASSSSRELFF
16 TRBJ2-7 TRBD1 once TRBV11-3 TGTGCCAGCAGCTTAGTAGGTGGGACAGGGCCTTACGAGCAGTACTTC CASSLVGGTGPYEQYF
14 TRBJ1-2 TRBD1 - TRBV6-1 TGTGCCAGCAGTGAGCAGGACAGGGTATATGGCTACACCTTC CASSEQDRVYGYTF
17 TRBJ2-6 TRBD2 - TRBV11-1 TGTGCCAGCAGCGGACGGGGTCGGGGGGCTGGGGCCAACGTCCTGACTTTC CASSGRGRGAGANVLTF
15 TRBJ2-1 TRBD2 once TRBV5-1 TGCGCCAGCAGTTCCGGGACTAGCGGATACAATGAGCAGTTCTTC CASSSGTSGYNEQFF
17 TRBJ1-1 TRBD1 - TRBV25-1 TGTGCCAGCAGGCAAACCGGGACAGGGGGCCGTTTAACTGAAGCTTTCTTT CASRQTGTGGRLTEAFF
14 TRBJ1-1 - few TRBV28 TGTGCCAGCAGCAGGATGAGGGATAACACTGAAGCTTTCTTT CASSRMRDNTEAFF
15 TRBJ2-5 TRBD2 - TRBV5-4 TGTGCCAGCAGCTTGGGGCTAGCGGATCAAGAGACCCAGTACTTC CASSLGLADQETQYF
15 TRBJ2-7 TRBD2 - TRBV5-1 TGCGCCAGCAGCTTGGGAGCGGGAGGAGGGGGGGAGCAGTACTTC CASSLGAGGGGEQYF
17 TRBJ2-2 TRBD2 - TRBV15 TGTGCCACCAGCAGAGAGGGGACTAGCGGGTTTGCCGGGGAGCTGTTTTTT CATSREGTSGFAGELFF
15 TRBJ2-1 TRBD2 - TRBV9 TGTGCCAGCAGCGGAACTAGCGGGGTCTACAATGAGCAGTTCTTC CASSGTSGVYNEQFF
14 TRBJ1-2 TRBD1 - TRBV19 TGTGCCAGTAATCCTTCAGGGGGCGACTATGGCTACACCTTC CASNPSGGDYGYTF
15 TRBJ2-3 - - TRBV5-4 TGTGCCAGCAGCTTAACGGGAGTCGGCACAGATACGCAGTATTTT CASSLTGVGTDTQYF
16 TRBJ2-5 TRBD2 - TRBV4-1 TGCGCCAGCAGCCCGGGACTAGCGGGAGGGAGGGAGACCCAGTACTTC CASSPGLAGGRETQYF
15 TRBJ2-1 - - TRBV2 TGTGCCAGCAGTGTCCAGGGGGGCACCTACAATGAGCAGTTCTTC CASSVQGGTYNEQFF
15 TRBJ2-7 - - TRBV6-1 TGTGCCAGCAGTGATCAGACCGGCGGCTCCTACGAGCAGTACTTC CASSDQTGGSYEQYF
16 TRBJ1-2 - - TRBV10-2 TGCGCCAGCAGTGCGGTGGGGCCCCTTGGAGACTATGGCTACACCTTC CASSAVGPLGDYGYTF
13 TRBJ2-1 - - TRBV10-3 TGTGCCATCGGAGAGTTCACCTACAATGAGCAGTTCTTC CAIGEFTYNEQFF
16 TRBJ2-2 TRBD1 - TRBV9 TGTGCCAGCAGCTCTCCAGCCGGGACAGACACCGGGGAGCTGTTTTTT CASSSPAGTDTGELFF
15 TRBJ2-5 TRBD2 - TRBV27 TGTGCCAGCAGTTTGGGGGGGGTGGTAGGGGAGACCCAGTACTTC CASSLGGVVGETQYF
14 TRBJ1-5 - - TRBV6-6 TGTGCCAGCAGTTCCGGGGAGGGGGGTCAGCCCCAGCATTTT CASSSGEGGQPQHF
13 TRBJ2-7 - - TRBV27 TGTGCCAGCAGGTTCCGCACCGGGGGCGAGCAGTACTTC CASRFRTGGEQYF
16 TRBJ2-6 TRBD2 - TRBV6-4 TGTGCCAGCAGTGGACTAGCGGGAGTTGGGGCCAACGTCCTGACTTTC CASSGLAGVGANVLTF
17 TRBJ2-7 - - TRBV21-1 TGTGCCAGCAATGGGGCGGGACTAGCGGGAGGGTACTACGAGCAGTACTTC CASNGAGLAGGYYEQYF
17 TRBJ2-1 TRBD2 - TRBV5-1 TGCGCCAGCAGCTCGACTAGCGGGACTATCTCCTACAATGAGCAGTTCTTC CASSSTSGTISYNEQFF
14 TRBJ1-2 - - TRBV5-1 TGCGCCAGCAGCCCGCAACCTTCCTCAGGGAACTACACCTTC CASSPQPSSGNYTF
15 TRBJ1-5 - - TRBV6-5 TGTGCCAGCAGCCTAACAGGGTTGAGCGATCAGCCCCAGCATTTT CASSLTGLSDQPQHF
19 TRBJ2-3 - - TRBV30 TGTGCCTGGAGTGTACCGTTCCCTGGACTCTCCGACAGCACAGATACGCAGTATTTT CAWSVPFPGLSDSTDTQYF
17 TRBJ2-5 TRBD2 - TRBV11-3 TGTGCCAGCAGCTTGGGGGGATTGGGACTATCTAAAGAGACCCAGTACTTC CASSLGGLGLSKETQYF
19 TRBJ2-3 TRBD2 - TRBV7-9 TGTGCCAGCAGCCTGACTAGCGGGAGAGGGCCCTCCCCCCCAGATACGCAGTATTTT CASSLTSGRGPSPPDTQYF
14 TRBJ2-5 TRBD1 - TRBV5-6 TGTGCCAGCAGCTCACCTGACAGGGGGGAGACTCAGTACTTC CASSSPDRGETQYF
14 TRBJ2-7 TRBD1 - TRBV5-1 TGCGCCAGCAGCCAACAGGGGGCGCCCTACGAGCAGTACTTC CASSQQGAPYEQYF
15 TRBJ2-1 TRBD2 - TRBV7-9 TGTGCCAGCAGCTTAGGACTAGCGGGAGACAATGAGCAGTTCTTC CASSLGLAGDNEQFF
16 TRBJ1-3 - once TRBV9 TGTGCCAGCAGCGGAAGCTTGGACAGTGCTGGAAACACCATATATTTT CASSGSLDSAGNTIYF
18 TRBJ2-1 TRBD1 - TRBV10-3 TGTGCCATCAGTGGGGACAGGAGGTCAGCCCGCTCCTACAATGAGCAGTTCTTC CAISGDRRSARSYNEQFF
12 TRBJ1-2 - - TRBV30 TGTGCCTGGAGTGTACGTAGGGGAGGCTACACCTTC CAWSVRRGGYTF
14 TRBJ2-2 - few TRBV11-2 TGTGCCAGCAGAGAAGCGGGCCTCACCGGGGAGCTGTTTTTT CASREAGLTGELFF
11 TRBJ1-1 - - TRBV7-9 TGTGCCAGCAGCTCCGGGGCTGAAGCTTTCTTT CASSSGAEAFF
14 TRBJ2-3 - - TRBV2 TGTGCCAGCAGTGTGACTACCTACACAGATACGCAGTATTTT CASSVTTYTDTQYF
14 TRBJ1-4 TRBD1 - TRBV4-3 TGCGCCAGCAGCCCTACAGGGGATCGTGAAAAACTGTTTTTT CASSPTGDREKLFF
13 TRBJ1-5 TRBD1 - TRBV7-6 TGTGCCAGCCTTCGACAGGGCCAGCAGCCCCAGCATTTT CASLRQGQQPQHF
14 TRBJ1-2 - - TRBV4-1 TGCGCCAGCAGCCTTCAGGGACATTGGGATGGCTACACCTTC CASSLQGHWDGYTF
15 TRBJ2-7 - - TRBV6-1 TGTGCCAGCAGCGTACAGGCCTCCAACTCCTACGAGCAGTACTTC CASSVQASNSYEQYF
13 TRBJ2-7 - - TRBV10-3 TGTGCCATCAGTGACCGTACGGTTGACGAGCAGTACTTC CAISDRTVDEQYF
17 TRBJ2-6 TRBD2 - TRBV10-3 TGTGCCATAGCGGGACTAGCGGGGATCTCTGGGGCCAACGTCCTGACTTTC CAIAGLAGISGANVLTF
15 TRBJ2-5 TRBD1 - TRBV6-1 TGTGCCAGCAGTGACCCAGACAGGGATCAAGAGACCCAGTACTTC CASSDPDRDQETQYF
13 TRBJ1-1 - few TRBV7-9 TGTGCCAGCAGAGGGAGGGCAGGCACTGAAGCTTTCTTT CASRGRAGTEAFF
15 TRBJ2-1 - - TRBV18 TGTGCCAGCTCACCCCAAACGAGCTCCTACAATGAGCAGTTCTTC CASSPQTSSYNEQFF
12 TRBJ2-1 - - TRBV5-1 TGCGCCAGCACAAAGGGGTACAATGAGCAGTTCTTC CASTKGYNEQFF
14 TRBJ2-1 TRBD2 - TRBV6-5 TGTGCCAGCAGCCGACTAGCGGGAGATGGTGAGCAGTTCTTC CASSRLAGDGEQFF
15 TRBJ2-3 - - TRBV7-7 TGTGCTAGCAGCTTAGCGGCGGGGCAGGGAGATACGCAGTATTTT CASSLAAGQGDTQYF
14 TRBJ1-1 TRBD1 - TRBV11-3 TGTGCCAGCAGCACCCCAGGGGGGCCTTTTGAAGCTTTCTTT CASSTPGGPFEAFF
13 TRBJ2-3 - - TRBV28 TGTGCCAGCCTTCAGGGTGGGACAGATACGCAGTATTTT CASLQGGTDTQYF
16 TRBJ1-2 TRBD1 - TRBV7-9 TGTTCCAGCAGCTTAGCCCGGACAGGGGCATCCTATGGCTACACCTTC CSSSLARTGASYGYTF